Detailed here is one T cell receptor (beta chain). Produced via immunoSEQ multiplex PCR; TCRdb's table is partial and in-frame only. The repertoire holds roughly 220,000 clones, with around 80% as singletons. This entry is derived from a study of blood T cell repertoires in COVID-19. The sequenced sample was peripheral blood. This receptor was taken from a man younger than 40 with active or convalescent COVID-19.

The DNA of the CDR3 is TGTGCCACCAGTAACGGTTATGGCTACACCTTC. Its protein product is CATSNGYGYTF. This chain joins TRBV24-1 and TRBJ1-2; no reliable D call. CDR1 and CDR2 (germline): KGHDR, SFDVKD. The CDR3 runs to 11 residues. Trimming cost V 6 bases and J 5 bases, with 6 bases left between them.